Below are 21 T cell receptor beta chains sequenced from a single sample in a study of T cells after posttransplantation cyclophosphamide. Controls had myeloablative marrow grafts with methotrexate and calcineurin inhibitor, sampled at 1 year. TCRdb's table, derived via immunoSEQ multiplex PCR, lists solely in-frame clones and lacks some. The top ten clones hold over 3.5% of a sample with more than 9,500 clones, about 80% of them seen once. Specimen: PBMCs, collected roughly 370 days after allogeneic stem cell transplant with calcineurin inhibitor and methotrexate. These receptors all stem from a male patient aged 25-45 years who received an allogeneic stem cell transplant from an unrelated donor, was CMV-positive, and had acute GVHD only. Some T cells may have come from the graft donor.

The chain joins TRBV6-6 to TRBJ2-4; the D gene is possibly TRBD1 (5 bases). Per germline, CDR1 MNHNY and CDR2 SVGAGI (reference sequence). The CDR3 spans 13 residues. Trimming removed 2 bases at V and 5 bases at J, with 7 bases between. CDR3 sequence reads: CASSYDSQNIQYF. Here the CDR3 DNA reads TGTGCCAGCAGTTACGACAGCCAAAACATTCAGTACTTC.

The genes are TRBV5-1 and TRBJ1-1; TRBD1 aligns across 7 bases. The CDR3 is 16 amino acids. The germline V gene has CDR1 SGHRS and CDR2 YFSETQ. The junction had 13 bases not matched to a gene; V was cut back by 4 bases and J by 4 bases. The CDR3 loop is CASSPGTDLRGTEAFF. The CDR3 DNA follows: TGCGCCAGCAGCCCCGGGACAGACCTCCGGGGCACTGAAGCTTTCTTT.

The gene calls are TRBV6-1 and TRBJ2-5; the D is unclear. Deletions cut 4 bases from V and 3 bases from J, with 12 bases between. The CDR3 is 14 amino acids. Germline CDR1 is MNHNS and CDR2 is SASEGT. CDR3 in DNA: TGTGCCAGCAGTGGGCATAGTGGAGAAGAGACCCAGTACTTC. Translated: CASSGHSGEETQYF.

This rearrangement joins TRBV2 to TRBJ1-1, with no clear D. V shed 7 bases and J shed 10 bases, with 16 bases lying between them. The CDR3 sequence is 12 residues long. Germline V gene data show CDR1 as SNHLY and CDR2 as FYNNEI. CDR3: CASTGTFFRAFF. The CDR3 bases are TGTGCCAGCACGGGAACCTTCTTTCGAGCTTTCTTT.

The rearrangement joins TRBV6-5 to TRBJ2-5, with a possible D match to TRBD2 (6 bases). This CDR3 region has 15 residues. Trimming removed 2 bases from V and 0 bases from J, with 10 bases in between. The germline V gene encodes CDR1 MNHEY and CDR2 SVGAGI. CDR3 bases: TGTGCCAGCAGTTACGGCGGGACGTACCAAGAGACCCAGTACTTC. Its translation is CASSYGGTYQETQYF.

J is TRBJ1-3 and V is TRBV5-1; 11 nucleotides agree with TRBD1. Germline lookup yields CDR1 SGHRS and CDR2 YFSETQ. After removal of 4 bases from V and 0 bases from J, the junction contained 6 bases not matched to a gene. The CDR3 loop spans 17 amino acids. The chain's CDR3 is CASSVSGTGGSGNTIYF. The CDR3 DNA sequence: TGCGCCAGCAGCGTATCCGGGACAGGGGGCTCTGGAAACACCATATATTTT.

The chain uses TRBV27 and TRBJ2-7; 11 bases match TRBD2. The trim removed 6 bases at V and 3 bases at J, leaving 4 bases unmatched. Germline-derived CDR1 and CDR2 are MNHEY and SMNVEV (reference sequence). The CDR3 length is 14 residues. The CDR3 reads CASSAGTSGYEQYF. CDR3 sequence (DNA): TGTGCCAGCAGCGCCGGGACTAGCGGCTACGAGCAGTACTTC.

A single count supports this clone. This chain uses TRBV18 with TRBJ1-1, with a tentative D call TRBD1 (6 bases). The CDR3 has 13 amino acids. Germline V gene sequence: CDR1 KGHSH, CDR2 LQKENI. The V gene lost 5 bases and the J gene lost 5 bases, with 12 bases spanning the gap. The CDR3 coding sequence is TGTGCCAGCTCATCTACAGGGAAAACTGAAGCTTTCTTT. It yields the protein CASSSTGKTEAFF.

The chain has TRBV6-5 and TRBJ1-1; unclear D gene. Germline V gene data show CDR1 as MNHEY and CDR2 as SVGAGI. The CDR3 runs to 15 residues. Trimming stripped 4 bases from V and 8 bases from J, with 20 bases between. The CDR3 here is CASSSSLGPLTEAFF. CDR3 bases: TGTGCCAGCAGTTCATCTCTGGGCCCCTTGACGGAAGCTTTCTTT.

The V call is TRBV11-3, the J call TRBJ2-2, with unresolved D. Germline V lookup: CDR1 SGHNT, CDR2 YENEEA. The CDR3 contains 14 residues. V was cut by 4 bases and J by 4 bases, with 10 bases left in between. CDR3 DNA sequence: TGTGCCAGCAGCTCACCTACTTCCACCGGGGAGCTGTTTTTT. Translating it yields CASSSPTSTGELFF.

This clone was picked up a small number of times. The gene calls are TRBV5-6 and TRBJ2-3; D not resolved. The CDR3 has 11 amino acids. V lost 6 bases to trimming and J lost 8 bases, with 10 bases between them. The V gene's germline CDR1 is SGHDT and CDR2 YYEEEE. The CDR3 DNA sequence: TGTGCCAGCACCCTTGGCGGTACGCAGTATTTT. Translated: CASTLGGTQYF.

This chain links TRBV27 with TRBJ2-1; possible D gene TRBD2, 6 bases. Trimming removed 8 bases at V and 7 bases at J, with 18 bases between. This CDR3 is built from 14 residues. CDR1 is MNHEY and CDR2 is SMNVEV in the germline V gene (reference sequence). The CDR3 DNA reads as TGTGCCAGCGGAAGGTGGGAGGCGGATAATGAGCAGTTCTTC. Translated: CASGRWEADNEQFF.

The chain recombines TRBV2 with TRBJ2-5; no firm D call. The CDR3 consists of 11 residues. Germline loops: CDR1 SNHLY, CDR2 FYNNEI. The V and J ends lost 9 bases and 4 bases respectively, with 9 bases between them. The CDR3 nucleotides are TGTGCCAGGCGCCGAGCAGAGACCCAGTACTTC. Its protein product is CARRRAETQYF.

The chain links TRBV6-5 to TRBJ1-4, with D perhaps TRBD1 (5 bases). Trimming left V 5 bases short and J 8 bases short, with 15 bases between. The CDR3 runs to 14 residues. Looked up from germline, CDR1 is MNHEY and CDR2 is SVGAGI. The CDR3 spells CASSPAAGWEKLFF. CDR3 in DNA: TGTGCCAGCAGTCCGGCCGCAGGGTGGGAAAAACTGTTTTTT.

The chain is built from TRBV7-9 and TRBJ2-1; TRBD2 is a possible D gene (6 bases). This CDR3 is 15 amino acids long. Germline V gives CDR1 SEHNR, CDR2 FQNEAQ (reference sequence). The ends were cut back, 1 base at V and 10 bases at J, with 17 bases in the middle. CDR3 DNA: TGTGCCAGCAGCTTAGTGGGAGGAGCGGTGTGGGAGCAGTTCTTC. Amino acid sequence: CASSLVGGAVWEQFF.

This sequence joins TRBV27 and TRBJ1-2, with 7 bases that match TRBD1. CDR1 is MNHEY and CDR2 is SMNVEV in the germline V gene (reference sequence). This CDR3 comprises 15 residues. V shed 5 bases and J 2 bases; nucleotides not matched to a gene: 8. CDR3 loop: CASSPVLTGNYGYTF. The DNA for the CDR3 is TGTGCCAGCAGTCCAGTCCTGACAGGGAACTATGGCTACACCTTC.

V is TRBV5-6 and J is TRBJ2-5, with D perhaps TRBD2 (6 bases). Germline V gene lookup returns CDR1 SGHDT and CDR2 YYEEEE. V lost 3 bases, J lost 2 bases, and 17 bases lay in between. The CDR3 consists of 16 residues. For the CDR3, the DNA is TGTGCCAGCAGCTCCCGAGTCGGGCGGGGACAAGAGACCCAGTACTTC. Amino acids: CASSSRVGRGQETQYF.

This clone was observed a single time. The rearrangement uses TRBV5-1 and TRBJ2-7, with 7 bases lining up with TRBD1. J gave up 2 bases and V 9 bases, and 8 bases lay outside the gene matches. Germline V lookup: CDR1 SGHRS, CDR2 YFSETQ. The CDR3 length is 13 residues. The CDR3 DNA reads as TGCGCCACAATGTGGACAGGACCCTACGAGCAGTACTTC. It yields the protein CATMWTGPYEQYF. The full variable domain, its missing parts supplied by reference TRBV5-1 and TRBJ2-7, is KAGVTQTPRYLIKTRGQQVTLSCSPISGHRSVSWYQQTPGQGLQFLFEYFSETQRNKGNFPGRFSGRQFSNSRSEMNVSTLELGDSALYLCATMWTGPYEQYFGPGTRLTVT.

This clone has just a few counts. V is TRBV13 and J is TRBJ2-7; D perhaps matches TRBD2 (5 bases). The CDR3 is made up of 13 amino acids. Germline CDR1 and CDR2: PRHDT and FYEKMQ (reference sequence). Trimming removed 2 bases from V and 3 bases from J, with 8 bases in between. The DNA of the CDR3 is TGTGCCAGCAGCTTAAAAGGGAGCTACGAGCAGTACTTC. It yields the protein CASSLKGSYEQYF.

This clone turned up a few times. This rearrangement joins TRBV19 to TRBJ2-1; 13 bases are a match to TRBD2. The germline CDR1 and CDR2 sequences are LNHDA and SQIVND (reference sequence). With 4 bases clipped from V and 7 bases from J, the junction kept 7 bases outside the gene matches. This CDR3 is built from 16 residues. The CDR3 DNA sequence: TGTGCCAGTAGTAGTAATGCGGGACTAGCGGGAAATGAGCAGTTCTTC. It yields the protein CASSSNAGLAGNEQFF.

This clone was found once. The genes are TRBV28 and TRBJ2-1, with D tentatively TRBD2 (7 bases). CDR1 is MDHEN and CDR2 is SYDVKM in the germline V gene. V lost 1 base to trimming and J lost 7 bases, with 23 bases between them. This CDR3 has 18 residues. CDR3 nucleotides: TGTGCCAGCAGTTTATTCGTCCGGATGGCGGGGGCCTTGAATGAGCAGTTCTTC. It translates to CASSLFVRMAGALNEQFF.